These 26 T cell receptor beta chains came from one sample sequenced in a study of identical twins. One entry per CDR3 protein, called by TCRdb with MiXCR from the 5' RACE reads. The sample lists around 490,000 distinct CDR3 sequences, approximately 15% occurring once. These data were also reused for a study on yellow fever vaccine responses in identical twins.

Input material: CD4+ T cells sorted from blood. These receptors came from a woman between 18 and 29 years old in good health.

The V and J genes are TRBV20-1 and TRBJ2-3, with TRBD2 matching over 11 bases. This CDR3 region has 16 residues. V was pared by 0 bases and J by 6 bases, with 8 bases of the junction left unmatched. Germline V gene data show CDR1 as DFQATT and CDR2 as SNEGSKA (reference sequence). As DNA, the CDR3 is TGCAGTGCTAGAGACCGACTAGCGGGACTGGGGGATACGCAGTATTTT. Translated: CSARDRLAGLGDTQYF.

This chain uses TRBV6-6 with TRBJ2-7; possible D gene TRBD2, 5 bases. Germline-derived CDR1 and CDR2 are MNHNY and SVGAGI (reference sequence). V was shortened by 7 bases and J by 6 bases, with 13 bases between the two germline ends. CDR3 length: 12 residues. The CDR3 bases are TGTGCCAGCACCCCGGGGTGGGGCGAGCAGTACTTC. Amino acid sequence: CASTPGWGEQYF.

The J gene is TRBJ1-1, the V gene TRBV2; TRBD1 is a possible D gene (5 bases). Trimming shortened V by 4 bases and J by 7 bases, and 7 bases separated the two germline ends. In germline, CDR1 is SNHLY, CDR2 FYNNEI. The CDR3 spans 11 residues. The CDR3 is CASSAGVEAFF. The CDR3 DNA reads as TGTGCCAGCAGTGCGGGGGTTGAAGCTTTCTTT.

This clonotype was detected only a few times. The chain joins TRBV6-2 or TRBV6-3 to TRBJ2-7, with TRBD2 matching 8 bases. V gave up 0 bases and J gave up 3 bases; unmatched junction bases: 13. Germline V gives CDR1 MNHEY, CDR2 SVGEGT. CDR3 length equals 18 residues. In DNA form, the CDR3 reads TGTGCCAGCAGTTACTCCGGGAGGGCAGTGGGTAATCTCTACGAGCAGTACTTC. Translating it yields CASSYSGRAVGNLYEQYF.

This clonotype showed up many times. V is TRBV7-9 and J is TRBJ2-7; D unresolved. The CDR3 sequence is 14 residues long. Germline values: CDR1 SEHNR, CDR2 FQNEAQ (reference sequence). The ends were cut back, 1 base at V and 5 bases at J, with 12 bases in the middle. CDR3 in amino acids: CASSLGLTEDEQYF. CDR3 in DNA: TGTGCCAGCAGCTTAGGGCTCACCGAGGACGAGCAGTACTTC.

The chain couples TRBV9 to TRBJ2-2; TRBD1 matches 8 bases. The length of the CDR3 is 17 residues. The ends lost 4 bases at V and 6 bases at J; junction bases unmatched: 14. The germline V gene has CDR1 SGDLS and CDR2 YYNGEE. The chain's CDR3 is CASSPRGAGGGSGELFF. The CDR3 DNA is TGTGCCAGCAGCCCTCGAGGGGCAGGGGGCGGTTCCGGGGAGCTGTTTTTT.

The sample holds a few counts of this clonotype. The chain is built from TRBV6-6 and TRBJ2-1, with TRBD1 matching over 7 bases. The CDR3 runs 13 residues. V lost 6 bases, J lost 5 bases, and 4 bases stayed unmatched. Germline V CDR1 and CDR2: MNHNY, SVGAGI (reference sequence). The CDR3 here is CASSRGTDNEQFF. For the CDR3, the DNA is TGTGCCAGCAGCCGAGGGACAGACAATGAGCAGTTCTTC.

Only a few counts were recorded for this clonotype. The chain joins TRBV7-2 to TRBJ2-7; 8 bases are a match to TRBD2. Germline V gives CDR1 SGHTA, CDR2 FQGNSA. The CDR3 contains 14 residues. Losses at the gene ends were 5 bases for V and 7 bases for J; bases not matched to a gene: 10. The CDR3 sequence is CASSPGSGKGEQYF. For the CDR3, the DNA is TGTGCCAGCAGCCCAGGTAGCGGGAAGGGTGAGCAGTACTTC.

This clonotype was seen more than once but under ten times. V is TRBV20-1 and J is TRBJ2-1; 15 bases are a match to TRBD2. The CDR3 is 18 residues long. Germline trimming cut 6 bases from V and 2 bases from J; bases unmatched to any gene: 11. The germline V gene has CDR1 DFQATT and CDR2 SNEGSKA (reference sequence). CDR3 nucleotides: TGCAGTGCGCGCCCCGGGACTAGCGGGAGGAGAACCTACAATGAGCAGTTCTTC. As protein: CSARPGTSGRRTYNEQFF.

This clonotype appeared many times. A read error may produce the germline difference seen at one junction end. V usage is TRBV18 and J usage is TRBJ1-2; TRBD1 matches 9 bases. Germline V gene sequence: CDR1 KGHSH, CDR2 LQKENI. This CDR3 comprises 14 residues. The CDR3 is CASSLQGADYGYTF. The CDR3 DNA is TGCGCCAGCAGCCTACAGGGGGCCGACTATGGCTACACCTTC.

Here the CDR3 DNA reads TGTGCCAGCAGCCGCCTCGGAGCGGGCACAGACAATGAGCAGTTCTTC. Amino acid sequence: CASSRLGAGTDNEQFF. The J gene is TRBJ2-1, the V gene TRBV6-1, with D possibly matching TRBD2 (6 bases). Trimming left V 6 bases short and J 5 bases short, with 20 bases between. This CDR3 comprises 16 residues. Looked up from germline, CDR1 is MNHNS and CDR2 is SASEGT.

This clonotype came up a few times. This chain connects TRBV30 to TRBJ2-1, with 7 bases lining up with TRBD2. CDR3 size: 12 residues. CDR1 GTSNPN and CDR2 SVGIG come from the germline V gene (reference sequence). V lost 3 bases and J lost 13; bases outside the gene matches: 9. The CDR3 DNA is TGTGCCTGGAGGGCTAGCGGCCCACAACAGTTCTTC. Translating it yields CAWRASGPQQFF.

This clonotype was detected only a few times. The gene calls are TRBV2 and TRBJ1-1; D possibly corresponds to TRBD1 (5 bases). V was cut by 6 bases and J by 6 bases, with 14 bases left in between. The CDR3 consists of 13 residues. From germline, CDR1 is SNHLY and CDR2 FYNNEI. Here the CDR3 DNA reads TGTGCCAGCAGCCCCCGGGGGGTTGCTGAAGCTTTCTTT. Protein product: CASSPRGVAEAFF.

This clonotype was seen a handful of times. V is TRBV10-3 and J is TRBJ2-3, with a possible D match to TRBD2 (6 bases). The CDR3 consists of 14 residues. V lost 5 bases and J lost 1, with 10 bases in between. Germline V CDR1 and CDR2: ENHRY, SYGVKD. CDR3 in amino acids: CAISRDFRTDTQYF. The CDR3 region has the DNA TGTGCCATCAGTAGGGACTTCCGCACAGATACGCAGTATTTT.

Only a few counts were recorded for this clonotype. The V call is TRBV20-1, the J call TRBJ2-7, with 7 bases fitting TRBD2. The CDR3 runs 15 residues. The V and J ends lost 0 bases and 4 bases, in that order; junction bases with no gene match: 9. Germline V CDR1 and CDR2: DFQATT, SNEGSKA (reference sequence). DNA for the CDR3: TGCAGTGCTAGAGACCAAAGCGGGGCCGTTTACGAGCAGTACTTC. It codes for CSARDQSGAVYEQYF.

The CDR3 DNA is TGTGCCAGCACCTCCGGGACAGGGTCGGGTGGGGCCAACGTCCTGACTTTC. Protein product: CASTSGTGSGGANVLTF. The chain combines TRBV5-4 with TRBJ2-6, with 9 bases lining up with TRBD1. The V gene end was trimmed by 6 bases and the J gene end by 3 bases; junction bases not matched to a gene: 10. Germline CDR1 SGHNT, CDR2 YYREEE (reference sequence). The CDR3 sequence is 17 residues long.

This clonotype was counted only a few times. The chain recombines TRBV12-3 or TRBV12-4 with TRBJ1-5; D possibly corresponds to TRBD1 (5 bases). V lost 8 bases, J lost 7 bases, and 15 bases lay in between. This CDR3 region has 13 residues. CDR3 residues: CASGRGVGQPQHF. CDR3 bases: TGTGCCAGCGGTAGAGGGGTAGGACAGCCCCAGCATTTT.

The chain carries TRBV19 and TRBJ2-5, with 7 positions matching TRBD1. This CDR3 is built from 13 residues. J lost 4 bases, V lost 4 bases, and 3 bases had no gene match. CDR1 is LNHDA, CDR2 SQIVND, per germline (reference sequence). CDR3 sequence: CASSNRGSETQYF. In DNA, the CDR3 is TGTGCCAGTAGTAACAGGGGCTCAGAGACCCAGTACTTC. The full variable domain, completed using reference TRBV19 and TRBJ2-5, is DGGITQSPKYLFRKEGQNVTLSCEQNLNHDAMYWYRQDPGQGLRLIYYSQIVNDFQKGDIAEGYSVSREKKESFPLTVTSAQKNPTAFYLCASSNRGSETQYFGPGTRLLVL.

This clonotype was detected only a few times. This chain connects TRBV24-1 to TRBJ2-1, with D unclear. The CDR3 covers 15 residues. CDR1 and CDR2 from the germline V gene are KGHDR and SFDVKD. The V end lost 9 bases, the J end lost 4 bases, and 18 bases lay between the germline ends. This CDR3 reads CATSSPRVLYNEQFF. The CDR3 DNA reads TGTGCCACCTCTTCCCCTAGGGTTCTGTACAATGAGCAGTTCTTC.

This clonotype was detected only a few times. V gene TRBV6-2 or TRBV6-3 combines with J gene TRBJ2-1; 12 bases match TRBD2. The junction had 21 bases not matched to a gene; V was cut back by 6 bases and J by 0 bases. CDR3 length: 22 residues. Looked up from germline, CDR1 is MNHEY and CDR2 is SVGEGT. CDR3 bases: TGTGCCAGCAGCCCAAGGTTGGGCCCAGCTAGCGGGGGGGGGAGCTCCTACAATGAGCAGTTCTTC. The encoded protein is CASSPRLGPASGGGSSYNEQFF.

The table lists this clonotype with a few counts. V is TRBV19 and J is TRBJ2-1, with 9 bases identical to TRBD2. The CDR3 contains 14 residues. After removal of 7 bases from V and 8 bases from J, the junction contained 9 bases not matched to a gene. The V gene's germline CDR1 is LNHDA and CDR2 SQIVND (reference sequence). As DNA, the CDR3 is TGTGCCAGTAAGGAGAGACTAGCGGTGGATGAGCAGTTCTTC. Protein: CASKERLAVDEQFF.

The V gene is TRBV18, the J gene TRBJ2-4; 8 bases are a match to TRBD2. The germline gives CDR1 KGHSH, CDR2 LQKENI. Unmatched junction bases numbered 5, after V lost 3 bases and J lost 7 bases. The CDR3 is 14 amino acids. CDR3 loop: CASSPGLEGNIQYF. CDR3 coding DNA: TGTGCCAGCTCACCGGGACTAGAAGGGAACATTCAGTACTTC.

This clonotype was observed at least ten times. The chain joins TRBV12-3 or TRBV12-4 to TRBJ2-7; 7 nucleotides match TRBD2. This CDR3 comprises 15 residues. V lost 3 bases, J lost 0 bases, and 5 bases stayed unmatched. The chain's CDR3 is CASSFSSGSSYEQYF. Written as DNA, the CDR3 is TGTGCCAGCAGTTTCTCTAGCGGTAGCTCCTACGAGCAGTACTTC.

The table lists this clonotype with a few counts. V gene TRBV7-2 combines with J gene TRBJ2-5, with 9 bases identical to TRBD2. Looked up from germline, CDR1 is SGHTA and CDR2 is FQGNSA. V lost 6 bases and J lost 5; bases outside the gene matches: 13. CDR3 length: 16 amino acids. CDR3 region: CASRGVGGRVLETQYF. The CDR3 DNA reads TGTGCCAGCAGGGGCGTAGGCGGGAGGGTTCTCGAGACCCAGTACTTC.

This clonotype was counted between two and nine times. This chain links TRBV7-2 with TRBJ2-3; TRBD2 is a possible D gene (7 bases). V was clipped by 3 bases and J by 4 bases, with 8 bases between them. The length of the CDR3 is 13 residues. CDR1 is SGHTA, CDR2 FQGNSA, per germline. This chain's CDR3 is CASSFGGPDTQYF. CDR3 DNA sequence: TGTGCCAGCAGCTTCGGGGGGCCAGATACGCAGTATTTT.

The V call is TRBV7-3, the J call TRBJ1-6, with D possibly matching TRBD1 (5 bases). This CDR3 has 15 residues. CDR1 and CDR2 (germline): SGHTA, FQGTGA. Trimming removed 0 bases from V and 7 bases from J, with 10 bases in between. The CDR3 DNA sequence: TGTGCCAGCAGCTTAACAAAGCAGGGCAATTCACCCCTCCACTTT. This gives the protein CASSLTKQGNSPLHF.